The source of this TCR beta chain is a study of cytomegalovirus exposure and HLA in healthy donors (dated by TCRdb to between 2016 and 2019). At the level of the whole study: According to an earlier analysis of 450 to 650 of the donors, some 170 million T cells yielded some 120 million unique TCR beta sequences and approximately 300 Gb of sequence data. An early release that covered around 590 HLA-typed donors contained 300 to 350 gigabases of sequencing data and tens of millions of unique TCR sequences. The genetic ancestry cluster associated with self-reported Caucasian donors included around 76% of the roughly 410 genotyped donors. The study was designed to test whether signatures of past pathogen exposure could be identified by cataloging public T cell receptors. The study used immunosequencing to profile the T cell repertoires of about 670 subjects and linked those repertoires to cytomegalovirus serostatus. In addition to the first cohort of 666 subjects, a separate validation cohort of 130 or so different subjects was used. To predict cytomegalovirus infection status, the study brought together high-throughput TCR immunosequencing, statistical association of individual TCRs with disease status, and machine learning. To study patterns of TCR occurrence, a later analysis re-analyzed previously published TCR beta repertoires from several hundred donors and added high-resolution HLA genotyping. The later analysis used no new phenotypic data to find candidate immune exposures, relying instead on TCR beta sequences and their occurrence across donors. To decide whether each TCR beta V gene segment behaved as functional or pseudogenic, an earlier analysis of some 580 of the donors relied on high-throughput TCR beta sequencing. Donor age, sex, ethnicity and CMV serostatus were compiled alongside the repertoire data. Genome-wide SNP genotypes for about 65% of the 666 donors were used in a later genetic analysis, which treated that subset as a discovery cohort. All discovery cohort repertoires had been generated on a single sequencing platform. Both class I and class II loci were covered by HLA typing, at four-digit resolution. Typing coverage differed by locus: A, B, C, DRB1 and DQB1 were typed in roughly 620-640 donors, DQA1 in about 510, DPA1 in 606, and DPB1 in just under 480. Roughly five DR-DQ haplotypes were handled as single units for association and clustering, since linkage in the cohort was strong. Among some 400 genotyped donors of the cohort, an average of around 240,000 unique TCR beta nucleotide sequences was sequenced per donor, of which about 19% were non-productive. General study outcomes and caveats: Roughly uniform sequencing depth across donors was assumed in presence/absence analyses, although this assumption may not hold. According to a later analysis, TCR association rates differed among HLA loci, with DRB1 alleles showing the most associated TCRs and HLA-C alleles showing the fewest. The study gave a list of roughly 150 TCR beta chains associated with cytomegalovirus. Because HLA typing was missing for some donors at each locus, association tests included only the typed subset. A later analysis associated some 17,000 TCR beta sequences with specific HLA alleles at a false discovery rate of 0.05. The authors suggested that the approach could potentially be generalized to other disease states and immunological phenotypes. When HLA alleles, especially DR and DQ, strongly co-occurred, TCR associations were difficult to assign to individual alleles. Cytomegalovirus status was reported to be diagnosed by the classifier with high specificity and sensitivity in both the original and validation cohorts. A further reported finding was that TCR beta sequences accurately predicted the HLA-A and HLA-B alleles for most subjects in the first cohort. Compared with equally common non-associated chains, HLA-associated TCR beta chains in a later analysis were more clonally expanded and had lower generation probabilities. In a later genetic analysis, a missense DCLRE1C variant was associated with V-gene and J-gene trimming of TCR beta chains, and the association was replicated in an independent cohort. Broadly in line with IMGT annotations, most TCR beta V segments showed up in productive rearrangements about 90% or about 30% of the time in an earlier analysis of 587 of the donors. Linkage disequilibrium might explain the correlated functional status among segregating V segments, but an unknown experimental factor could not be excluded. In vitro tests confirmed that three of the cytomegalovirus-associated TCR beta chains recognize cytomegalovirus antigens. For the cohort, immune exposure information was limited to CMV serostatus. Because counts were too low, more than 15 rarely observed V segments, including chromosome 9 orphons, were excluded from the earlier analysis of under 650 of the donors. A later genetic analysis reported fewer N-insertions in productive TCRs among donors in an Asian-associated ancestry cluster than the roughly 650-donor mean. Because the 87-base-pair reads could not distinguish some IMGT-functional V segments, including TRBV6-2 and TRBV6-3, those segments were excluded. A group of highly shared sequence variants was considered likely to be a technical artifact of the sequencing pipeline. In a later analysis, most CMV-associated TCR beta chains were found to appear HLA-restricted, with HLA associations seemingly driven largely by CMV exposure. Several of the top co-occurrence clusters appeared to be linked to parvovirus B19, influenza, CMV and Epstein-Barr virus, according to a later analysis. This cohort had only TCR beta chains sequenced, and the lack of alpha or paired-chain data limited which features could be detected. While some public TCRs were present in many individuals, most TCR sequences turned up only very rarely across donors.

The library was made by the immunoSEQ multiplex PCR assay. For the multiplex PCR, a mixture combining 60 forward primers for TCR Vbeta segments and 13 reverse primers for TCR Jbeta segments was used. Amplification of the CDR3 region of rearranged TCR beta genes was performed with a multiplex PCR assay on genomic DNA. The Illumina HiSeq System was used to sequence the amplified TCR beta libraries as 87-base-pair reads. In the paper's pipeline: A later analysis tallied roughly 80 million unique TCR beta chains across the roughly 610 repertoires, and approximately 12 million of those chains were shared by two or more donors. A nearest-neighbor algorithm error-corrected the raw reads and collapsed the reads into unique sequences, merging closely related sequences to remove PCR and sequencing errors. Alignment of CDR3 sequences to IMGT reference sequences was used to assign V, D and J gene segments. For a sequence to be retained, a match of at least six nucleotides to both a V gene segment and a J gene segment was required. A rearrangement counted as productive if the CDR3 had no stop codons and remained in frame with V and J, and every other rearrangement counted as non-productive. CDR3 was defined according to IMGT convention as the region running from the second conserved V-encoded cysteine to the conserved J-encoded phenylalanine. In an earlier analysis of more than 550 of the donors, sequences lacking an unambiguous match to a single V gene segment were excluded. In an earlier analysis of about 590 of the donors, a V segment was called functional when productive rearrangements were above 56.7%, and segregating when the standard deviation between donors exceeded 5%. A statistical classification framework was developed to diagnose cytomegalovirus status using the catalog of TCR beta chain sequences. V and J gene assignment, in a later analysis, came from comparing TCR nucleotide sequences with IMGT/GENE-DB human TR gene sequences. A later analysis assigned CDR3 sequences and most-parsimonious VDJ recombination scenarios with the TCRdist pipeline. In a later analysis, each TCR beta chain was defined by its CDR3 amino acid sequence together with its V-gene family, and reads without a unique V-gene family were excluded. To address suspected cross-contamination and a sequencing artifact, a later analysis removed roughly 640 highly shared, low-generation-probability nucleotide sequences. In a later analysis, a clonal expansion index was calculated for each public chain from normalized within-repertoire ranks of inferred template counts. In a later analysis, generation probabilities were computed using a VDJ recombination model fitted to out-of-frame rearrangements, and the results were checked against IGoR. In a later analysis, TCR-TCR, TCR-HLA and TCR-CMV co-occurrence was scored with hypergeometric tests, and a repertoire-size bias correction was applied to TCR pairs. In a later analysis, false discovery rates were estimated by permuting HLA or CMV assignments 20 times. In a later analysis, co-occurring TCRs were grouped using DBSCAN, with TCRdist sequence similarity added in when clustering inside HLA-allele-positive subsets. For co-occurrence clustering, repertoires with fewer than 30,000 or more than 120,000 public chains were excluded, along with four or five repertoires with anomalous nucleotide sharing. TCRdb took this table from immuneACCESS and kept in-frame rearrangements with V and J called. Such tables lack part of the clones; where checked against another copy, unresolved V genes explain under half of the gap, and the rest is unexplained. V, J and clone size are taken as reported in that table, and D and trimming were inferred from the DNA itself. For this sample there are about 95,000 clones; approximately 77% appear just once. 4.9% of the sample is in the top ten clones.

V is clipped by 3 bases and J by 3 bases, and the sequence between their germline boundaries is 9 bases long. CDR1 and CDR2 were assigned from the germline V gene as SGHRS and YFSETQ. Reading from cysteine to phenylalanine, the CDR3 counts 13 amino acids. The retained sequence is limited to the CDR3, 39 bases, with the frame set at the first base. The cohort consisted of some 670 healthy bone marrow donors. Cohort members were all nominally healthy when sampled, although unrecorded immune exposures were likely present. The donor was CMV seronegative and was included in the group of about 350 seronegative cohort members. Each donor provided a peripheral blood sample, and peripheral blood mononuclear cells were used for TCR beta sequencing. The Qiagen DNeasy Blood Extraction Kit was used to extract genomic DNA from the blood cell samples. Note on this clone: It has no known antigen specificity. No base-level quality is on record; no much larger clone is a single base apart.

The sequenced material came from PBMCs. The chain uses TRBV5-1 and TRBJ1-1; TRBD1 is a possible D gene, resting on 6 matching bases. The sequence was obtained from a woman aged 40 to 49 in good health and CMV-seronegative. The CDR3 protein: CASSSRTDTEAFF. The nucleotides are TGCGCCAGCAGCTCCCGGACAGACACTGAAGCTTTCTTT.